The present TCR beta chain was sequenced within a study of prognosis after radiotherapy for stage I lung cancer. The count of this clonotype is one. V lost 3 bases to trimming and J lost 0 bases, with 9 bases between them. The CDR3 has 14 amino acids. Germline V lookup: CDR1 MNHEY, CDR2 SMNVEV (reference sequence). From genomic DNA, two-round multiplex PCR was used to amplify TCR beta CDR3. Primers targeting each individual TRBV and TRBJ gene were applied in first-round PCR. Each CDR3 protein is one row after TCRdb ran MiXCR on the multiplex PCR reads. Here the sample spans fewer than 30,000 distinct CDR3 sequences, about 32% being singletons.

Here the sequenced sample was PBMCs, taken before or after stereotactic body radiation therapy (not recorded which). V is TRBV27 and J is TRBJ2-7, with D tentatively TRBD2 (5 bases). This sequence originates from a donor aged 50 or older with non-small cell lung cancer. CDR3 coding DNA: TGTGCCAGCAGTTTTTCGGACTCCTCCTACGAGCAGTACTTC. Encoded protein: CASSFSDSSYEQYF.